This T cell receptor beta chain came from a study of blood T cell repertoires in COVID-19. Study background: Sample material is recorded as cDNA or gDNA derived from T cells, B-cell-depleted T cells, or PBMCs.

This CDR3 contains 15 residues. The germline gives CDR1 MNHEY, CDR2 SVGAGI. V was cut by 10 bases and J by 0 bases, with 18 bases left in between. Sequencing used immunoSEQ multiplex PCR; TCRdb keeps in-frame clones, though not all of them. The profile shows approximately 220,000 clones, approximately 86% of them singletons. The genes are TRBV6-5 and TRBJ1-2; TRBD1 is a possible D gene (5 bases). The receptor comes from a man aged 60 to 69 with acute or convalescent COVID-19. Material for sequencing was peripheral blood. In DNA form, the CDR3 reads TGTGCCACCAGATCCTTAGACAGCCCTAACTATGGCTACACCTTC. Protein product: CATRSLDSPNYGYTF.